A selection of T cell receptor beta chains follows, all from one sample in a study of shared clonotypes between healthy human individuals. Profiled with immunoSEQ multiplex PCR; TCRdb holds only in-frame clones, not every one. The sample consists of 2.3 million or so clones, 90% to 95% of them appearing once. The specimen was naive CD4+ T cells from PBMCs. These receptor sequences come from a man aged 18 to 29 in good health. Some clones in this sample may be carry-over from other donors' samples. Both conserved end residues are part of each CDR3. D genes are given only for firm matches.

TRBV21-1	NA	TRBJ1-5	TGTGCCCCCCGAGGAGTCGGACAGGGCCACGGGAGCAATCAGCCCCAGCATTTT	CAPRGVGQGHGSNQPQHF
TRBV18	NA	TRBJ2-3	TGTGCCAGCTCACCATACTCTGGGGGCACAGATACGCAGTATTTT	CASSPYSGGTDTQYF
TRBV7-2	NA	TRBJ2-1	TGTGCCAGCAGGGAGGGTGCAATACATGAGCAGTTCTTC	CASREGAIHEQFF
TRBV27	TRBD2	TRBJ2-1	TGTGCCACCCACCGGCGGGGGAGCTCCTACAATGAGCAGTTCTTC	CATHRRGSSYNEQFF
TRBV28	TRBD1	TRBJ1-2	TGTGCCAGCAGTTTCCTCGGACAGGGGGCAAAGGGCTACACCTTC	CASSFLGQGAKGYTF
TRBV28	NA	TRBJ2-5	TGTGCCAGCAGTAGGGACGGGTGGGGGGAGACCCAGTACTTC	CASSRDGWGETQYF
TRBV16	TRBD1	TRBJ1-2	TGTGCCAGCAGCCAAGGATCCCCGGGACAGGGGGCTTCTGGCTACACCTTC	CASSQGSPGQGASGYTF
TRBV5-1	NA	TRBJ2-3	TGCGCCAGCAGCTTGTTCACCCAAGAGGATACGCAGTATTTT	CASSLFTQEDTQYF
TRBV2	NA	TRBJ2-7	TGTGCCAGCAGTGATTTCCGACAATCTCCCGGCTACGAGCAGTACTTC	CASSDFRQSPGYEQYF
TRBV5-4	NA	TRBJ1-3	TGTGCCAGCAGCACCTCTACAGCTGGAGGAAACACCATATATTTT	CASSTSTAGGNTIYF
TRBV7-9	TRBD1	TRBJ2-7	TGTGCCAGCAGTCAAAGACAGGGGCCCTACGAGCAGTACTTC	CASSQRQGPYEQYF
TRBV4-1	NA	TRBJ1-4	TGCGCCAGCAGGAGACAGAATGAAAAACTGTTTTTT	CASRRQNEKLFF
TRBV5-1	TRBD2	TRBJ2-3	TGCGCCAGCAGCTTGGAGTCTAGCGGGAGGGCCCTCGTTGTCGATACGCAGTATTTT	CASSLESSGRALVVDTQYF
TRBV11-2	NA	TRBJ2-7	TGTGCCAGCAGCCTTTACCGGGACACGGTACGCTACGAGCAGTACTTC	CASSLYRDTVRYEQYF
TRBV6-5	NA	TRBJ1-4	TGTGCCAGCAGTTCCTGGACCGGGACGGATAATGAAAAACTGTTTTTT	CASSSWTGTDNEKLFF
TRBV2	TRBD2	TRBJ2-7	TGTGCCAGCAGTCCACTAGCGGGAGGGGCATACGAGCAGTACTTC	CASSPLAGGAYEQYF
TRBV30	TRBD1	TRBJ1-6	TGTGCCTGGAACCGACAGGGAGCCTATAATTCACCCCTCCACTTT	CAWNRQGAYNSPLHF